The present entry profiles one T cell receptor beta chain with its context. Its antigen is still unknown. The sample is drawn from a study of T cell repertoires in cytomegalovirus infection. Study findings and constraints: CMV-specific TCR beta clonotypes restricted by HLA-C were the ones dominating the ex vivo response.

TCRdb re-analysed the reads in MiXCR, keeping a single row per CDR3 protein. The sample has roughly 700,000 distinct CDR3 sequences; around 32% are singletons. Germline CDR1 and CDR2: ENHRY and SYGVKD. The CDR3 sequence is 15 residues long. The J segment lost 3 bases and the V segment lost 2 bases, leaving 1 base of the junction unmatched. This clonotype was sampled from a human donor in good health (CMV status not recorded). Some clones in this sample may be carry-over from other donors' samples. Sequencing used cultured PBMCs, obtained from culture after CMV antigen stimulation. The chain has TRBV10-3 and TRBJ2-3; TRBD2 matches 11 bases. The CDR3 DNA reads TGTGCCATCAGTGAGATAGCGGGGGGGACAGATACGCAGTATTTT. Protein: CAISEIAGGTDTQYF.